One sample yielded the 19 T cell receptor beta chains listed below, sequenced in a study of T cell responses to AZD1222 COVID-19 vaccine. Clones were read by immunoSEQ multiplex PCR, and TCRdb kept only the in-frame ones, dropping some. The sample contains some 160,000 clones, 92% of which appear only once. Sample: peripheral blood, taken on day 0 of AZD1222 vaccination. The source is an adult in good health.

V is TRBV27 and J is TRBJ1-5; no clear D. Trimming left V 3 bases short and J 0 bases short, with 6 bases between. From germline, CDR1 is MNHEY and CDR2 SMNVEV (reference sequence). The CDR3 has 14 amino acids. The CDR3 region has the DNA TGTGCCAGCAGTTTCCGGGGTAGCAATCAGCCCCAGCATTTT. This gives the protein CASSFRGSNQPQHF.

V and J are TRBV18 and TRBJ1-1; TRBD1 agrees at 8 bases. The CDR3 totals 14 residues. Germline values: CDR1 KGHSH, CDR2 LQKENI. Trimming at V came to 6 bases and at J to 6 bases, leaving 9 bases not matched to a gene. The CDR3 DNA sequence: TGTGCCAGCTCGCCCCCCCAGGGGGCGTCTGAAGCTTTCTTT. It yields the protein CASSPPQGASEAFF.

The chain employs TRBV5-1 and TRBJ1-4, with a tentative D call TRBD1 (5 bases). The CDR3 loop spans 14 amino acids. CDR1 and CDR2 (germline): SGHRS, YFSETQ. V lost 7 bases, J lost 7 bases, and 17 bases lay in between. DNA for the CDR3: TGCGCCAGCGGCGCCGGGACCCCCCGTGAAAAACTGTTTTTT. Protein sequence: CASGAGTPREKLFF.

The chain recombines TRBV19 with TRBJ1-5; D call uncertain. Germline V gives CDR1 LNHDA, CDR2 SQIVND (reference sequence). This CDR3 contains 14 residues. Trimming stripped 5 bases from V and 1 base from J, with 9 bases between. CDR3 amino acids: CASSLTASNQPQHF. Written as DNA, the CDR3 is TGTGCCAGTAGTCTGACCGCGAGCAATCAGCCCCAGCATTTT.

This chain connects TRBV7-9 to TRBJ2-7, with 10 bases that match TRBD1. The CDR3 is made up of 15 amino acids. V was clipped by 3 bases and J by 4 bases; unmatched bases: 6. The germline V gene has CDR1 SEHNR and CDR2 FQNEAQ (reference sequence). CDR3 coding DNA: TGTGCCAGCAGCTTCGAGACAGGGGGCGCTTACGAGCAGTACTTC. Its translation is CASSFETGGAYEQYF. Full variable domain (missing parts from reference TRBV7-9 and TRBJ2-7): DTGVSQNPRHKITKRGQNVTFRCDPISEHNRLYWYRQTLGQGPEFLTYFQNEAQLEKSRLLSDRFSAERPKGSFSTLEIQRTEQGDSAMYLCASSFETGGAYEQYFGPGTRLTVT.

The chain recombines TRBV2 with TRBJ1-6, with 10 nucleotides matching TRBD1. The CDR3 is made up of 18 amino acids. The V segment lost 2 bases and the J segment 1 base; nucleotides outside the gene matches: 5. CDR1 SNHLY and CDR2 FYNNEI come from the germline V gene. The CDR3 loop is CASSEPTDRGSYNSPLHF. The CDR3 nucleotides read TGTGCCAGCAGTGAACCTACGGACAGGGGGTCCTATAATTCACCCCTCCACTTT.

The chain is built from TRBV29-1 and TRBJ2-1; TRBD2 is a possible D gene (6 bases). The CDR3 is made up of 15 amino acids. Germline values: CDR1 SQVTM, CDR2 ANQGSEA. V lost 4 bases and J lost 9, with 22 bases in between. The CDR3, as DNA: TGCAGCGTTGCGGGGAAGGGAGGACTACGGGGTGAGCAGTTCTTC. Encoded protein: CSVAGKGGLRGEQFF.

The rearrangement uses TRBV2 and TRBJ1-3; D gene unclear. Trimming pared 6 bases from V and 4 bases from J, leaving 7 bases between. Germline loops: CDR1 SNHLY, CDR2 FYNNEI. The CDR3 loop spans 12 amino acids. The CDR3 is CASSLMGNTIYF. The CDR3 coding sequence is TGTGCCAGCAGCCTAATGGGAAACACCATATATTTT.

V is TRBV10-2 and J is TRBJ2-1; tentative D call: TRBD2 (7 bases). This CDR3 region has 14 residues. The germline CDR1 and CDR2 sequences are WSHSY and SAAADI. Trimming stripped 10 bases from V and 10 bases from J, with 23 bases between. The CDR3: CATERGAPSVEQFF. CDR3 sequence (DNA): TGCGCCACCGAACGGGGGGCCCCTTCGGTGGAGCAGTTCTTC.

The V gene is TRBV6-5, the J gene TRBJ1-2; D is possibly TRBD1 (6 bases). CDR1 MNHEY and CDR2 SVGAGI come from the germline V gene. The CDR3 contains 13 residues. Trimming stripped 0 bases from V and 7 bases from J, with 9 bases between. CDR3 coding DNA: TGTGCCAGCAGTTACTCTCCCAGGGGTGGCTACACCTTC. Translating it yields CASSYSPRGGYTF.

V is TRBV4-3 and J is TRBJ1-5; maybe TRBD1 (5 bases). Germline lookup yields CDR1 LGHNA and CDR2 YSLEER. Trimming cost V 4 bases and J 9 bases, with 19 bases left between them. The CDR3 consists of 15 residues. This CDR3 reads CASSRAWVPGGPQHF. CDR3 in DNA: TGCGCCAGCAGCCGGGCATGGGTCCCCGGGGGGCCCCAGCATTTT.

This clone was recorded only once. V usage is TRBV6-6 and J usage is TRBJ2-1, with 8 bases aligning to TRBD1. V shed 2 bases and J 7 bases; nucleotides not matched to a gene: 7. Germline CDR1 MNHNY, CDR2 SVGAGI (reference sequence). The CDR3 length is 15 residues. Here the CDR3 DNA reads TGTGCCAGCAGTTACACAGGGGGAGGTCTGAATGAGCAGTTCTTC. Protein product: CASSYTGGGLNEQFF.

The V gene is TRBV7-2, the J gene TRBJ1-2; maybe TRBD1 (6 bases). Trimming took off 5 bases at V and 5 bases at J, with 12 bases between the two ends. Germline CDR1 and CDR2: SGHTA and FQGNSA. The CDR3 totals 13 residues. Here the CDR3 DNA reads TGTGCCAGCAGCACGAGAGGGGGGTATGGCTACACCTTC. It encodes CASSTRGGYGYTF. Full variable domain (missing parts from reference TRBV7-2 and TRBJ1-2): GAGVSQSPSNKVTEKGKDVELRCDPISGHTALYWYRQSLGQGLEFLIYFQGNSAPDKSGLPSDRFSAERTGGSVSTLTIQRTQQEDSAVYLCASSTRGGYGYTFGSGTRLTVV.

The rearrangement joins TRBV5-1 to TRBJ2-3; no definite D call. Trimming took 2 bases from V and 0 from J, leaving 7 bases between them. CDR1 and CDR2 (germline): SGHRS, YFSETQ. The CDR3 has 14 amino acids. The CDR3 is CASSFPTSTDTQYF. DNA of the CDR3: TGCGCCAGCAGCTTTCCGACTAGCACAGATACGCAGTATTTT.

The gene calls are TRBV25-1 and TRBJ1-4; no clear D. The CDR3 totals 12 residues. Germline-derived CDR1 and CDR2 are MGHDK and SYGVNS. V was clipped by 4 bases and J by 8 bases, with 8 bases between them. CDR3: CASSVMGEKLFF. In nucleotides, the CDR3 is TGTGCCAGCAGTGTAATGGGGGAAAAACTGTTTTTT.

The chain couples TRBV9 to TRBJ2-5, with D possibly matching TRBD2 (5 bases). V lost 5 bases and J 2 bases, leaving 10 bases between the germline ends. The CDR3 consists of 13 residues. Germline CDR1 reads SGDLS; CDR2 reads YYNGEE. CDR3 region: CASSGPGQETQYF. The CDR3 coding sequence is TGTGCCAGCAGTGGCCCGGGGCAAGAGACCCAGTACTTC.

The chain couples TRBV27 to TRBJ2-3; 7 nucleotides line up with TRBD1. CDR3 length: 14 amino acids. Germline V gene data show CDR1 as MNHEY and CDR2 as SMNVEV (reference sequence). J lost 2 bases, V lost 5 bases, and 4 bases had no gene match. CDR3 nucleotide sequence: TGTGCCAGCAGTCTGACAGGGTCCACAGATACGCAGTATTTT. It codes for CASSLTGSTDTQYF.

In DNA, the CDR3 is TGTGCCAGCTCGAGGGGGGGAGCGGAGACCCAGTACTTC. Its protein product is CASSRGGAETQYF. The chain employs TRBV18 and TRBJ2-5, with D tentatively TRBD2 (7 bases). CDR3 size: 13 residues. The V gene's germline CDR1 is KGHSH and CDR2 LQKENI. V was trimmed by 6 bases and J by 5 bases, leaving 13 bases between them.

The rearrangement joins TRBV24-1 to TRBJ1-2; TRBD1 matches at 12 bases. The J segment lost 4 bases and the V segment lost 5 bases, leaving 7 bases of the junction unmatched. The germline V gene encodes CDR1 KGHDR and CDR2 SFDVKD. The CDR3 length is 16 residues. CDR3 nucleotide sequence: TGTGCCACCAGTGCGGGACAGGGGGCGCGGAGCTATGGCTACACCTTC. It specifies CATSAGQGARSYGYTF.